The rows below give T cell receptor beta chains drawn from one sample of a study of blood T cell repertoires in COVID-19. Measured with immunoSEQ multiplex PCR; TCRdb has only the in-frame clones, and not every one. The table lists 250,000 to 350,000 clones, about 85% of them singletons, with 5.5% to 6% in the top ten. Sequenced: PBMCs or T cells enriched from blood (not recorded which). These receptors all come from a woman in her twenties or thirties who had recovered from COVID-19. Both conserved end residues are part of each CDR3. The D gene is left open where the match is weak. Where a row states a size, it is once, few, many or the class of an expanded clone; other rows omit it.

V gene	clone size	J gene	D gene	CDR3 DNA	CDR3 protein
TRBV10-3	-	TRBJ2-7	-	TGTGCCATCAGTGAGTCGGGGAGCTCCTACGAGCAGTACTTC	CAISESGSSYEQYF
TRBV7-9	-	TRBJ1-4	-	TGTGCCAGCAGTCCCCCCGGCGGGGGCGCGGGTAATGAAAAACTGTTTTTT	CASSPPGGGAGNEKLFF
TRBV15	-	TRBJ2-3	TRBD2	TGTGCCATCGGGACTAGCGGGGGCCTAACTAGCACAGATACGCAGTATTTT	CAIGTSGGLTSTDTQYF
TRBV15	-	TRBJ2-7	TRBD2	TGTGCCACCAGCAGAGATGGGGGGGGGAGCTCCTACGAGCAGTACTTC	CATSRDGGGSSYEQYF
TRBV15	-	TRBJ1-6	-	TGTGCCACCAGCCCCCGTGGGGGTACAGGGTTCAATTCACCCCTCCACTTT	CATSPRGGTGFNSPLHF
TRBV3-1/TRBV3-2	-	TRBJ2-1	TRBD2	TGTGCCAGCAGCCAATTTGCGGGGGGGAGATACAATGAGCAGTTCTTC	CASSQFAGGRYNEQFF
TRBV27	-	TRBJ1-6	-	TGTGCCAGCAGTGCACAGGGAGTTACCCTCAGTTCACCCCTCCACTTT	CASSAQGVTLSSPLHF
TRBV28	-	TRBJ1-1	-	TGTGCCAGCAGCGCCCCCCGCGGGGGTTCCACTGAAGCTTTCTTT	CASSAPRGGSTEAFF
TRBV7-9	-	TRBJ1-1	-	TGTGCCAGCAGCAATCAGAACACTGAAGCTTTCTTT	CASSNQNTEAFF
TRBV11-2	few	TRBJ1-6	TRBD1	TGTGCCAGCAGCCAGGGGACAGGGTGGAATTCACCCCTCCACTTT	CASSQGTGWNSPLHF
TRBV3-1/TRBV3-2	-	TRBJ2-5	-	TGTGCCAGCAGCCAAGTCGGAGGGGTCGAGACCCAGTACTTC	CASSQVGGVETQYF
TRBV7-3	-	TRBJ1-1	-	TGTGCCAGCAGCTCGGACAGAAACACTGAAGCTTTCTTT	CASSSDRNTEAFF
TRBV10-3	-	TRBJ1-1	-	TGTGCCATCGGCCGTGGGGCAGAGAACACTGAAGCTTTCTTT	CAIGRGAENTEAFF
TRBV2	-	TRBJ1-2	TRBD1	TGTGCCAGCAGGGAACAGGGGGCCGGGGGCTACACCTTC	CASREQGAGGYTF
TRBV14	-	TRBJ2-7	-	TGTGCCAGCAGCCAAGTCTTGTTCTACGAGCAGTACTTC	CASSQVLFYEQYF
TRBV12-3/TRBV12-4	-	TRBJ2-3	-	TGTGCCAGCAGTCAAACAGATACGCAGTATTTT	CASSQTDTQYF
TRBV4-3	-	TRBJ2-1	-	TGCGCCAGCAGCCAAGATGGGGCCGGCCACAATGAGCAGTTCTTC	CASSQDGAGHNEQFF
TRBV11-3	-	TRBJ2-7	-	TGTGCCAGCAGCTTAGAGAGCTCCTACGAGCAGTACTTC	CASSLESSYEQYF
TRBV30	-	TRBJ1-1	TRBD1	TGTGCCTGGGACAGGGGAGGCACTGAAGCTTTCTTT	CAWDRGGTEAFF
TRBV7-6	-	TRBJ1-3	-	TGTGCCAGCAGCCCCCAACCCACACAAAAAGGAAACACCATATATTTT	CASSPQPTQKGNTIYF
TRBV6-5	-	TRBJ2-7	TRBD2	TGTGCCAGCAGTTACTCCGGGACTAGAAGCTCCTACGAGCAGTACTTC	CASSYSGTRSSYEQYF
TRBV3-1/TRBV3-2	few	TRBJ2-3	TRBD2	TGTGCCAGCACCCGCCAAGGGGAGGGTACGCAGTATTTT	CASTRQGEGTQYF
TRBV6-1	-	TRBJ1-1	-	TGTGCCAGCAGTGATCGGAGGGTAGGCACTGAAGCTTTCTTT	CASSDRRVGTEAFF
TRBV10-3	few	TRBJ1-5	-	TGTGCCATCAGCCGGGGGGTGGCGGGGACTAATAGCAATCAGCCCCAGCATTTT	CAISRGVAGTNSNQPQHF
TRBV11-2	once	TRBJ2-1	-	TGTGCCAGCAGCTTAGCGCCCACAGGGAGCGGTCGGGATGAGCAGTTCTTC	CASSLAPTGSGRDEQFF
TRBV4-2	-	TRBJ1-4	-	TGTGCCAGCAGCCAAGATGGGGCAGGGGCGATAGCTAATGAAAAACTGTTTTTT	CASSQDGAGAIANEKLFF
TRBV11-2	-	TRBJ2-1	TRBD2	TGTGCCAGCAGCCCCTCGTTGGCTAGCGGGGGGGCCGATGAGCAGTTCTTC	CASSPSLASGGADEQFF
TRBV6-5	once	TRBJ1-4	-	TGTGCCAGCAGTTACTCCGGGAACCCAACTAATGAAAAACTGTTTTTT	CASSYSGNPTNEKLFF
TRBV9	-	TRBJ1-3	-	TGTGCCAGCAGCGTAGTCGGCAGGGCTACTTTTGGAAACACCATATATTTT	CASSVVGRATFGNTIYF
TRBV27	-	TRBJ1-5	TRBD1	TGTGCCAGCAGTTTACAGGGGGACGGTCAGCCCCAGCATTTT	CASSLQGDGQPQHF
TRBV9	-	TRBJ1-5	-	TGTGCCAGCAGCGTAGGGGTTGGAGACAATCAGCCCCAGCATTTT	CASSVGVGDNQPQHF
TRBV30	-	TRBJ2-3	TRBD2	TGTGCCTGCCACGGCGGGGGGGCCACAGATACGCAGTATTTT	CACHGGGATDTQYF
TRBV3-1/TRBV3-2	few	TRBJ1-2	TRBD1	TGTGCCAGCAGCCACCGACAGGGGCACTATGGCTACACCTTC	CASSHRQGHYGYTF
TRBV5-1	-	TRBJ2-3	-	TGCGCCAGCAGCACGGGTGGGGGCAAGATAGATACGCAGTATTTT	CASSTGGGKIDTQYF
TRBV3-1/TRBV3-2	-	TRBJ1-2	TRBD1	TGTGCCAGCAGCCCCCGGACAGGGGGAGATTACACCTTC	CASSPRTGGDYTF
TRBV5-4	-	TRBJ1-1	TRBD1	TGTGCCAGCAGCTGGGGACAGGCCGATGGGACTGAAGCTTTCTTT	CASSWGQADGTEAFF
TRBV14	-	TRBJ1-2	-	TGTGCCAGCAGCCAAGCGCTCAGGGGCGGGGGCTACACCTTC	CASSQALRGGGYTF
TRBV5-3	-	TRBJ1-1	-	TGTGCCAGAAGCACGAACGACACTTCGAACACTGAAGCTTTCTTT	CARSTNDTSNTEAFF
TRBV7-2	-	TRBJ1-2	TRBD1	TGTGCCAGCAGCCCGAGGACAGGACTAACGGGCTACACCTTC	CASSPRTGLTGYTF
TRBV6-2/TRBV6-3	-	TRBJ2-6	-	TGTGCCAGCAGTTGGAGTCTCTCTGGGGCCAACGTCCTGACTTTC	CASSWSLSGANVLTF